One and the same sample provided the 15 T cell receptor beta chains below, sequenced in a study of cytomegalovirus exposure and HLA in healthy donors. A multiplex PCR was run with 60 Vbeta primers and 13 Jbeta primers. Assay: immunoSEQ multiplex PCR; the TCRdb copy retains only in-frame clones and omits some. The data contain under 200,000 clones, approximately 88% of them singletons. The sequenced material came from PBMCs. All receptors come from a man aged 25 to 40 in good health and CMV-seronegative.

This chain uses TRBV30 with TRBJ2-4, with TRBD1 matching 7 bases. The CDR3 is 14 amino acids. The germline V gene encodes CDR1 GTSNPN and CDR2 SVGIG (reference sequence). J gave up 7 bases and V 5 bases, and 11 bases lay outside the gene matches. In nucleotides, the CDR3 is TGTGCCTGGGCGGGCAATACAGGGGACAACATTCAGTACTTC. As protein: CAWAGNTGDNIQYF.

This chain uses TRBV6-5 with TRBJ1-2; TRBD1 agrees at 9 bases. CDR1 MNHEY and CDR2 SVGAGI come from the germline V gene. Trimming took 10 bases from V and 3 from J; bases not matched to a gene: 12. This CDR3 contains 15 residues. CDR3 nucleotide sequence: TGTGCCACCCGGCTTTGGGACAGGGAGGACTATGGCTACACCTTC. It is translated as CATRLWDREDYGYTF.

This rearrangement joins TRBV5-1 to TRBJ2-1; possible D gene TRBD2, 5 bases. V lost 4 bases and J 0 bases, leaving 14 bases between the germline ends. Germline V CDR1 and CDR2: SGHRS, YFSETQ. This CDR3 has 16 residues. CDR3 DNA: TGCGCCAGCAGCCCAGGACTGAAGCCCTCCTACAATGAGCAGTTCTTC. This translates into CASSPGLKPSYNEQFF.

The chain joins TRBV5-1 to TRBJ1-2; 8 bases are a match to TRBD1. V lost 0 bases, J lost 3 bases, and 4 bases stayed unmatched. Germline V CDR1 and CDR2: SGHRS, YFSETQ. This CDR3 region has 15 residues. The CDR3 here is CASSLAAGGDYGYTF. The CDR3, as DNA: TGCGCCAGCAGCTTGGCGGCAGGGGGCGACTATGGCTACACCTTC.

This rearrangement joins TRBV5-1 to TRBJ2-3; the D gene is possibly TRBD2 (7 bases). Trimming cost V 4 bases and J 2 bases, with 14 bases left between them. CDR1 is SGHRS and CDR2 is YFSETQ in the germline V gene. CDR3 length: 15 residues. The CDR3 reads CASSRGATYTDTQYF. The CDR3 region has the DNA TGCGCCAGCAGCCGGGGGGCCACCTACACAGATACGCAGTATTTT.

The chain carries TRBV19 and TRBJ2-7; 15 nucleotides line up with TRBD2. There are 16 residues in the CDR3. V was pared by 5 bases and J by 3 bases, with 5 bases of the junction left unmatched. From germline, CDR1 is LNHDA and CDR2 SQIVND (reference sequence). CDR3 sequence (DNA): TGTGCCAGTAGTCCGGGACTAGCGGGAGGAGGCTACGAGCAGTACTTC. Encoded protein: CASSPGLAGGGYEQYF.

This chain links TRBV7-2 with TRBJ2-7, with 10 bases fitting TRBD2. Per germline, CDR1 SGHTA and CDR2 FQGNSA. CDR3 length: 15 residues. Losses at the gene ends were 5 bases for V and 3 bases for J; bases not matched to a gene: 7. CDR3 protein: CASSLGLADIYEQYF. CDR3 bases: TGTGCCAGCAGCCTCGGACTAGCGGACATCTACGAGCAGTACTTC.

This clone showed up just once. V is TRBV5-1 and J is TRBJ1-1; a weak D match, TRBD1 (6 bases). Germline CDR1 and CDR2: SGHRS and YFSETQ. The CDR3 loop spans 15 amino acids. The V and J ends lost 4 bases and 3 bases respectively, with 16 bases between them. Here the CDR3 DNA reads TGCGCCAGCAGCGCGATGGGGGCAGCCTACACTGAAGCTTTCTTT. Amino acids: CASSAMGAAYTEAFF.

This clone was observed once. V and J are TRBV7-7 and TRBJ2-5; D remains unclear. The CDR3 covers 13 residues. V was trimmed by 6 bases and J by 4 bases, leaving 12 bases between them. CDR1 is SSHAT and CDR2 is FNYEAQ in the germline V gene (reference sequence). In DNA form, the CDR3 reads TGTGCCAGCAGGCCCTACAGTCCAGAGACCCAGTACTTC. It specifies CASRPYSPETQYF.

CDR3 in DNA: TGTGCCAGCAGCTCCCGACTAGCGGGAGCCTACAATGAGCAGTTCTTC. This gives the protein CASSSRLAGAYNEQFF. V is TRBV5-5 and J is TRBJ2-1; 12 bases map to TRBD2. V was clipped by 3 bases and J by 2 bases; unmatched bases: 3. Per the germline V gene, CDR1 is SGHKS and CDR2 is YYEKEE (reference sequence). The CDR3 has 16 amino acids.

The rearrangement uses TRBV6-1 and TRBJ1-2, with 9 bases fitting TRBD1. There are 13 residues in the CDR3. CDR1 and CDR2 from the germline V gene are MNHNS and SASEGT. J was trimmed by 14 bases and V by 6 bases; bases with no gene match: 13. The CDR3 region has the DNA TGTGCCAGCAGCTCCCGGGACAGGGAGGGGAAAACCTTC. Protein product: CASSSRDREGKTF.

J is TRBJ2-7 and V is TRBV10-3, with D perhaps matching TRBD1 (5 bases). The V gene lost 6 bases and the J gene lost 0 bases, with 12 bases spanning the gap. CDR1 is ENHRY and CDR2 is SYGVKD in the germline V gene. The CDR3 is 14 amino acids. CDR3 nucleotides: TGTGCCATCAGAACGACAGATGTCTCCTACGAGCAGTACTTC. As protein: CAIRTTDVSYEQYF.

This chain uses TRBV19 with TRBJ2-7, with 8 bases identical to TRBD1. Germline values: CDR1 LNHDA, CDR2 SQIVND (reference sequence). The CDR3 covers 14 residues. V gave up 6 bases and J gave up 4 bases; unmatched junction bases: 8. The CDR3 loop is CASSRTGSIYEQYF. CDR3 coding DNA: TGTGCCAGTAGCCGGACAGGGAGCATTTACGAGCAGTACTTC.

The chain is built from TRBV19 and TRBJ1-5, with 7 bases aligning to TRBD1. CDR3 length: 12 amino acids. Germline V lookup: CDR1 LNHDA, CDR2 SQIVND (reference sequence). The V gene end was trimmed by 8 bases and the J gene end by 5 bases; junction bases not matched to a gene: 3. The CDR3 spells CASLDRHQPQHF. CDR3 nucleotides: TGTGCCAGTTTGGACAGGCATCAGCCCCAGCATTTT.

V gene TRBV14 combines with J gene TRBJ2-3; maybe TRBD1 (6 bases). The V gene lost 4 bases and the J gene lost 0 bases, with 14 bases spanning the gap. This CDR3 has 16 residues. The germline gives CDR1 SGHDN, CDR2 FVKESK. The CDR3 region has the DNA TGTGCCAGCAGCCTCAACAGGGTAGGGAGCACAGATACGCAGTATTTT. Its protein is CASSLNRVGSTDTQYF.